The 27 T cell receptor beta chains given below trace back to one sample, sequenced in a study of blood T cell repertoires in COVID-19. Assay used: immunoSEQ multiplex PCR; TCRdb lists only in-frame clones, some missing. In the table there are around 150,000 clones, around 93% of which are singletons. Material for sequencing was peripheral blood. The receptors come from a man aged 25-45 years with COVID-19, enrolled during active disease.

V and J are TRBV27 and TRBJ2-1; D ambiguous. CDR3 length: 13 amino acids. Looked up from germline, CDR1 is MNHEY and CDR2 is SMNVEV (reference sequence). Deletions cut 7 bases from V and 0 bases from J, with 7 bases between. CDR3 in DNA: TGTGCCAGCAAATTGAGCTCCTACAATGAGCAGTTCTTC. It encodes CASKLSSYNEQFF.

This rearrangement joins TRBV6-5 to TRBJ2-7; TRBD1 matches at 9 bases. J was trimmed by 4 bases and V by 4 bases; bases with no gene match: 5. The CDR3 sequence is 14 residues long. Germline lookup yields CDR1 MNHEY and CDR2 SVGAGI. The CDR3 loop reads CASSFRDRAYEQYF. CDR3 bases: TGTGCCAGCAGTTTTCGGGACAGGGCTTACGAGCAGTACTTC.

The V and J genes are TRBV5-1 and TRBJ2-7, with TRBD2 identical over 8 bases. Germline CDR1 reads SGHRS; CDR2 reads YFSETQ. The CDR3 contains 14 residues. Losses at the gene ends were 1 base for V and 7 bases for J; bases not matched to a gene: 7. CDR3 amino acids: CASSLLVAGPEQYF. CDR3 DNA sequence: TGCGCCAGCAGCTTGTTGGTAGCGGGGCCGGAGCAGTACTTC.

V usage is TRBV3-1 (or the pseudogene TRBV3-2) and J usage is TRBJ1-2, with 8 positions matching TRBD1. Germline V gene lookup returns CDR1 LGHDT and CDR2 YNNKEL (reference sequence). V was clipped by 4 bases and J by 8 bases; unmatched bases: 9. This CDR3 has 14 amino acids. Written as DNA, the CDR3 is TGTGCCAGCAGCCCATCTTCGGACAGGGCAGGCTACACCTTC. Its protein is CASSPSSDRAGYTF.

This clone was seen once. The chain employs TRBV4-2 and TRBJ2-1; TRBD2 matches 14 bases. This CDR3 region has 19 residues. Germline trimming cut 3 bases from V and 5 bases from J; bases unmatched to any gene: 12. Germline V lookup: CDR1 LGHNA, CDR2 YNFKEQ. CDR3 loop: CASSHTPGTSGRGDNEQFF. The DNA of the CDR3 is TGTGCCAGCAGCCATACCCCCGGGACTAGCGGGAGAGGGGACAATGAGCAGTTCTTC.

The chain joins TRBV2 to TRBJ1-2, with a possible D match to TRBD1 (5 bases). V was cut by 1 base and J by 5 bases, with 14 bases left in between. Germline V gene lookup returns CDR1 SNHLY and CDR2 FYNNEI. This CDR3 has 15 residues. The CDR3 loop is CASSEGGLVDYGYTF. The CDR3 DNA reads TGTGCCAGCAGTGAAGGGGGCCTGGTAGATTATGGCTACACCTTC.

The CDR3 protein is CASSPSLLNYGYTF. In nucleotides, the CDR3 is TGTGCCAGCAGCCCTTCCCTTTTGAACTATGGCTACACCTTC. The V gene is TRBV7-2, the J gene TRBJ1-2; unclear D gene. The length of the CDR3 is 14 residues. The germline V gene encodes CDR1 SGHTA and CDR2 FQGNSA. V was trimmed by 5 bases and J by 2 bases, leaving 12 bases between them.

The chain joins TRBV5-1 to TRBJ2-1; D is perhaps TRBD1 (6 bases). The CDR3 spans 15 residues. V was cut by 0 bases and J by 4 bases, with 11 bases left in between. In germline, CDR1 is SGHRS, CDR2 YFSETQ. The CDR3 sequence: CASSLAGQNYNEQFF. Written as DNA, the CDR3 is TGCGCCAGCAGCTTGGCGGGACAAAATTACAATGAGCAGTTCTTC.

The gene calls are TRBV12-3 or TRBV12-4 and TRBJ1-5; no clear D gene. The ends were cut back, 3 bases at V and 5 bases at J, with 8 bases in the middle. This CDR3 comprises 13 residues. The CDR3 sequence is CASSFMSDQPQHF. The CDR3 DNA is TGTGCCAGCAGTTTCATGTCGGATCAGCCCCAGCATTTT.

This chain connects TRBV9 to TRBJ2-7, with D possibly TRBD1 on 6 matching bases. Germline V lookup: CDR1 SGDLS, CDR2 YYNGEE. V dropped 0 bases and J dropped 2 bases, with 12 bases sitting between them. The length of the CDR3 is 15 residues. CDR3 sequence reads: CASSVGGTPAYEQYF. The CDR3 DNA is TGTGCCAGCAGCGTAGGAGGGACACCCGCCTACGAGCAGTACTTC. Filled out from reference TRBV9 and TRBJ2-7, the complete variable domain reads DSGVTQTPKHLITATGQRVTLRCSPRSGDLSVYWYQQSLDQGLQFLIQYYNGEERAKGNILERFSAQQFPDLHSELNLSSLELGDSALYFCASSVGGTPAYEQYFGPGTRLTVT.

This sequence joins TRBV5-4 and TRBJ2-1, with D hard to call. Trimming cost V 1 base and J 10 bases, with 12 bases left between them. From germline, CDR1 is SGHNT and CDR2 YYREEE (reference sequence). The CDR3 loop spans 13 amino acids. CDR3 DNA sequence: TGTGCCAGCAGCTTGTGGGCTGGGCGAGAGCAGTTCTTC. Amino acids: CASSLWAGREQFF.

The chain carries TRBV10-3 and TRBJ2-2; 8 nucleotides agree with TRBD2. Germline trimming cut 0 bases from V and 3 bases from J; bases unmatched to any gene: 0. The length of the CDR3 is 15 residues. Per germline, CDR1 ENHRY and CDR2 SYGVKD. The CDR3 region has the DNA TGTGCCATCAGTGAGTCGCGGGGGGACACCGGGGAGCTGTTTTTT. Translation: CAISESRGDTGELFF.

The chain is built from TRBV11-1 and TRBJ2-7, with TRBD1 identical over 10 bases. CDR3 size: 14 residues. The germline V gene encodes CDR1 SGHAT and CDR2 FQDESV (reference sequence). V dropped 3 bases and J dropped 3; count of bases not matched to a gene: 2. The CDR3 region has the DNA TGTGCCAGCAGCTTGGGACAGGGGATCTACGAGCAGTACTTC. Amino acids: CASSLGQGIYEQYF.

The J gene is TRBJ2-2, the V gene TRBV5-1, with TRBD1 matching over 11 bases. Germline loops: CDR1 SGHRS, CDR2 YFSETQ. This CDR3 is 15 amino acids long. The trim removed 3 bases at V and 4 bases at J, leaving 2 bases unmatched. DNA of the CDR3: TGCGCCAGCAGCTGGGGGACAGGGGGCACCGGGGAGCTGTTTTTT. This codes for CASSWGTGGTGELFF.

V usage is TRBV28 and J usage is TRBJ2-7; 10 nucleotides align to TRBD1. This CDR3 spans 15 amino acids. Germline V CDR1 and CDR2: MDHEN, SYDVKM. The trim removed 6 bases at V and 3 bases at J, leaving 8 bases unmatched. CDR3 sequence reads: CASRVGGTGVYEQYF. CDR3 bases: TGTGCCAGCAGAGTGGGCGGGACAGGGGTCTACGAGCAGTACTTC.

The rearrangement uses TRBV7-2 and TRBJ2-7, with 7 bases identical to TRBD1. The CDR3 has 12 amino acids. Trimming at V came to 5 bases and at J to 7 bases, leaving 5 bases not matched to a gene. Per the germline V gene, CDR1 is SGHTA and CDR2 is FQGNSA. The DNA for the CDR3 is TGTGCCAGCAGCCTGACAGGGCGAGAGCAGTACTTC. This codes for CASSLTGREQYF.

The chain carries TRBV7-8 and TRBJ2-4; D is possibly TRBD1 (6 bases). Germline CDR1 reads SGHVS; CDR2 reads FQNEAQ. V was shortened by 1 base and J by 2 bases, with 18 bases between the two germline ends. The CDR3 consists of 18 residues. The CDR3 coding sequence is TGTGCCAGCAGCTTAGTGGGGCTCCTACAGGGAACCAAAAACATTCAGTACTTC. As protein: CASSLVGLLQGTKNIQYF.

CDR3 sequence (DNA): TGTGCCAGCAGCTTAGACTTCCAGGGCCGCTCTGGAAACACCATATATTTT. Translation: CASSLDFQGRSGNTIYF. The gene calls are TRBV7-8 and TRBJ1-3, with D maybe TRBD1 (5 bases). Trimming took off 1 base at V and 0 bases at J, with 13 bases between the two ends. The CDR3 length is 17 residues. Looked up from germline, CDR1 is SGHVS and CDR2 is FQNEAQ.

This sequence joins TRBV7-2 and TRBJ2-7, with 9 bases aligning to TRBD1. CDR1 is SGHTA and CDR2 is FQGNSA in the germline V gene. The ends lost 5 bases at V and 8 bases at J; junction bases unmatched: 10. There are 14 residues in the CDR3. The CDR3 DNA reads TGTGCCAGCAGCGTAGTGACAGGGGGAGGCAAGCAGTACTTC. Its translation is CASSVVTGGGKQYF.

With respect to this clone: Additional DNA sequences in this sample encode the identical CDR3. This chain links TRBV18 with TRBJ2-7, with 11 bases identical to TRBD2. J lost 0 bases, V lost 3 bases, and 1 base had no gene match. The CDR3 is 15 residues long. From germline, CDR1 is KGHSH and CDR2 LQKENI. CDR3 sequence (DNA): TGTGCCAGCTCACCCACTAGCGGGAGCTCCTACGAGCAGTACTTC. Translation gives CASSPTSGSSYEQYF.

The J gene is TRBJ1-3, the V gene TRBV5-4; 9 positions match TRBD1. V gave up 4 bases and J gave up 4 bases; unmatched junction bases: 9. There are 16 residues in the CDR3. Per germline, CDR1 SGHNT and CDR2 YYREEE (reference sequence). The CDR3 spells CASSSPETGGGNTIYF. DNA for the CDR3: TGTGCCAGCAGCAGCCCGGAGACAGGGGGAGGAAACACCATATATTTT.

This chain joins TRBV4-1 and TRBJ1-3; D is possibly TRBD1 (5 bases). This CDR3 contains 16 residues. The germline gives CDR1 MGHRA, CDR2 YSYEKL. V was cut by 4 bases and J by 0 bases, with 13 bases left in between. The CDR3 DNA reads TGCGCCAGCAGCCTCAGGGAACTGGGCTCTGGAAACACCATATATTTT. Encoded protein: CASSLRELGSGNTIYF.

The V gene is TRBV5-5, the J gene TRBJ1-1; a weak D match, TRBD1 (6 bases). Trimming shortened V by 6 bases and J by 0 bases, and 12 bases separated the two germline ends. CDR1 is SGHKS, CDR2 YYEKEE, per germline (reference sequence). This CDR3 contains 14 residues. This CDR3 reads CASTPDRLNTEAFF. The CDR3 region has the DNA TGTGCCAGCACCCCTGACAGGTTGAACACTGAAGCTTTCTTT.

This chain connects TRBV7-9 to TRBJ2-1, with D possibly matching TRBD1 (7 bases). This CDR3 is built from 15 residues. Germline V gives CDR1 SEHNR, CDR2 FQNEAQ (reference sequence). V was pared by 7 bases and J by 3 bases, with 16 bases between. CDR3 protein: CASTGGRGVYNEQFF. CDR3 nucleotides: TGTGCCAGCACCGGGGGCAGGGGGGTCTACAATGAGCAGTTCTTC.

This CDR3 is CASAGGRTDTQYF. CDR3 DNA sequence: TGTGCCAGCGCGGGGGGCCGGACAGATACGCAGTATTTT. The chain joins TRBV27 to TRBJ2-3, with 8 bases aligning to TRBD2. V trimming: 8 bases; J trimming: 3 bases; junction bases outside the gene matches: 4. CDR1 and CDR2 (germline): MNHEY, SMNVEV (reference sequence). This CDR3 has 13 amino acids.

J is TRBJ2-4 and V is TRBV28; 7 bases align to TRBD1. This CDR3 comprises 14 residues. CDR1 is MDHEN and CDR2 is SYDVKM in the germline V gene. The V segment lost 3 bases and the J segment 6 bases; nucleotides outside the gene matches: 5. CDR3 sequence (DNA): TGTGCCAGCAGTTTTCAGGACAGGCCAAACATTCAGTACTTC. Residues: CASSFQDRPNIQYF.

CDR3 loop: CASSQGRSGANVLTF. CDR3 sequence (DNA): TGTGCCAGCAGCCAAGGGAGGTCTGGGGCCAACGTCCTGACTTTC. The chain employs TRBV3-1 (or the pseudogene TRBV3-2) and TRBJ2-6, with D perhaps TRBD2 (5 bases). Trimming removed 1 base from V and 1 base from J, with 5 bases in between. Germline lookup yields CDR1 LGHDT and CDR2 YNNKEL (reference sequence). The CDR3 covers 15 residues.